This entry is about one TCR beta chain. The target antigen is unknown. Both 60 Vbeta primers and 13 Jbeta primers went into the PCR. Using immunoSEQ multiplex PCR, the repertoire was profiled, and TCRdb retains in-frame clones only, with some absent. The sample yields 85,000 to 130,000 clones, roughly 76% seen once. The entry originates in a study of cytomegalovirus exposure and HLA in healthy donors. General observations from the study: Specificity of three CMV-associated chains for CMV antigens was verified in vitro. No immune exposure information besides CMV serostatus was available. Earlier findings revealed that most TCR beta V segments proved productive either about 87% or about 30% of the time.

Germline V gene lookup returns CDR1 LNHNV and CDR2 YYDKDF (reference sequence). The CDR3 spans 14 residues. V shed 6 bases, J shed 4 bases, and the junction held 6 bases outside the gene matches. This sequence was found in a woman aged 50 to 60 in good health and CMV-seropositive. The chain recombines TRBV15 with TRBJ2-5; 9 nucleotides match TRBD2. The material sequenced was PBMCs. The CDR3 sequence is CATSSGGNRETQYF. In DNA, the CDR3 is TGTGCCACCAGTAGCGGGGGTAATAGAGAGACCCAGTACTTC.